This T cell receptor beta chain was captured by sequencing in a study of control samples from healthy donors and cancer patients. J was trimmed by 2 bases and V by 3 bases; bases with no gene match: 5. The CDR3 totals 15 residues. Germline V gives CDR1 LGHDT, CDR2 YNNKEL (reference sequence). Assay used: immunoSEQ multiplex PCR; TCRdb lists only in-frame clones, some missing. Of approximately 180,000 clones listed, approximately 91% are singletons. This sequence was found in a woman between 40 and 55 years old in good health. This rearrangement joins TRBV3-1 (or the pseudogene TRBV3-2) to TRBJ2-7; 9 bases agree with TRBD2. The sequenced sample consisted of blood. This chain's CDR3 is CASSQQAGGPYEQYF. CDR3 DNA: TGTGCCAGCAGCCAGCAAGCGGGGGGCCCCTACGAGCAGTACTTC.